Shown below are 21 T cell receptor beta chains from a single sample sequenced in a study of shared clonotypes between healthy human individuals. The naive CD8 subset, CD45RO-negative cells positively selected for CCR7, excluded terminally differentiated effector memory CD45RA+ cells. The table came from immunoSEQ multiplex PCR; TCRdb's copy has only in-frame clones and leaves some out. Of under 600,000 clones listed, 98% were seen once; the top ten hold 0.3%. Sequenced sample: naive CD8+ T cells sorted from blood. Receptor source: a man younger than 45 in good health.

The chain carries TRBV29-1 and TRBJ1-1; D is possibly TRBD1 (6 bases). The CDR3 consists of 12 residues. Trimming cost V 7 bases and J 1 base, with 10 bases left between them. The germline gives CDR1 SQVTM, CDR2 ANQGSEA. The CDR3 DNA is TGCAGCGCGACGGACAGGAACACTGAAGCTTTCTTT. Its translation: CSATDRNTEAFF.

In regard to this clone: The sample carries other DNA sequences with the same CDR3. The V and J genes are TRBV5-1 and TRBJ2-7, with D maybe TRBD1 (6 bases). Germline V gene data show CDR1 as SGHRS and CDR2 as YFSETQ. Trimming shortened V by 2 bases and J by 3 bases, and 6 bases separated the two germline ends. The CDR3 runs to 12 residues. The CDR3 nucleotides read TGCGCCAGCAGCTTCAGGGGCTACGAGCAGTACTTC. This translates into CASSFRGYEQYF.

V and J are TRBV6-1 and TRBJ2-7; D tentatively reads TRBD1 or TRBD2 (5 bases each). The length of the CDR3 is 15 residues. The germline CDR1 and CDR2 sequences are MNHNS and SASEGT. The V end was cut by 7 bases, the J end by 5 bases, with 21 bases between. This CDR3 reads CASTPGMGLSHEQYF. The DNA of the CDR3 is TGTGCCAGCACCCCCGGGATGGGGCTATCCCACGAGCAGTACTTC.

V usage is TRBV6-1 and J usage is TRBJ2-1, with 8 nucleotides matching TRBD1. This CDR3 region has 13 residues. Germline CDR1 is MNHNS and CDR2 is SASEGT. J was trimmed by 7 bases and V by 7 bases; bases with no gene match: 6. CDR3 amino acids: CASTLTGVNEQFF. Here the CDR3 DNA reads TGTGCCAGCACCCTGACAGGGGTTAATGAGCAGTTCTTC.

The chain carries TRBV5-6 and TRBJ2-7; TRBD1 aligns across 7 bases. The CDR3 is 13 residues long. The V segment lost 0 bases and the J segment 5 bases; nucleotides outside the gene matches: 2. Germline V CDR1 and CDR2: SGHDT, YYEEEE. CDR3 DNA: TGTGCCAGCAGCTTGGAGGGGGCGGACGAGCAGTACTTC. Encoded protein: CASSLEGADEQYF. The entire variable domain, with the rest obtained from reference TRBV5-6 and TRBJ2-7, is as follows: DAGVTQSPTHLIKTRGQQVTLRCSPKSGHDTVSWYQQALGQGPQFIFQYYEEEERQRGNFPDRFSGHQFPNYSSELNVNALLLGDSALYLCASSLEGADEQYFGPGTRLTVT.

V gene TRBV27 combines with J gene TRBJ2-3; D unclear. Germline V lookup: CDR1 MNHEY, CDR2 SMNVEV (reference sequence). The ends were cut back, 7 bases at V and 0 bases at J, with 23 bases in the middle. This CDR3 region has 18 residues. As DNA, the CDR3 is TGTGCCAGCACCAAGGGTCCAAAAGTTTTTCCTAGCACAGATACGCAGTATTTT. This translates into CASTKGPKVFPSTDTQYF.

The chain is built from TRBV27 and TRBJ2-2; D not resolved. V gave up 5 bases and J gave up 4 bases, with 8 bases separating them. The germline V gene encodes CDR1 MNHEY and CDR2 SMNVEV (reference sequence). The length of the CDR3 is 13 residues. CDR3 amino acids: CASSTQVTGELFF. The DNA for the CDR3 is TGTGCCAGCAGTACTCAGGTCACCGGGGAGCTGTTTTTT.

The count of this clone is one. The CDR3, as DNA: TGTGCCAGCAGTTACTCGATGGCGGGAGTTGCCTACGAGCAGTACTTC. This sequence encodes CASSYSMAGVAYEQYF. J is TRBJ2-7 and V is TRBV6-5, with TRBD2 matching 7 bases. The CDR3 sequence is 16 residues long. V dropped 0 bases and J dropped 2; count of bases not matched to a gene: 7. Germline lookup yields CDR1 MNHEY and CDR2 SVGAGI.

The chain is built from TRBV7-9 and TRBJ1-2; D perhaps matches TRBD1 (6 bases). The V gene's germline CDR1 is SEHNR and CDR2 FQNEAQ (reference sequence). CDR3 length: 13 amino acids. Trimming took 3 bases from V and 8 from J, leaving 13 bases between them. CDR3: CASSFAGAQGYTF. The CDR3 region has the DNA TGTGCCAGCAGCTTTGCGGGGGCGCAGGGCTACACCTTC.

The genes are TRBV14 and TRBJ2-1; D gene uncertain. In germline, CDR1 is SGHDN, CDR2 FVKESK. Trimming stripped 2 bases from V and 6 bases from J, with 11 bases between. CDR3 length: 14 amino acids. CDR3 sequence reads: CASSQRKPPNEQFF. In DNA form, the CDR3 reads TGTGCCAGCAGCCAACGGAAGCCCCCCAATGAGCAGTTCTTC.

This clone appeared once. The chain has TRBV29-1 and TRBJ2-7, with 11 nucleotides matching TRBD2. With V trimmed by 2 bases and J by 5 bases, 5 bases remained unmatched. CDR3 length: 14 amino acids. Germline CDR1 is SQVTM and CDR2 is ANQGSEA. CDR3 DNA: TGCAGCGTTGAACTCCCTAGCGGGAGGAACGAGCAGTACTTC. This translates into CSVELPSGRNEQYF.

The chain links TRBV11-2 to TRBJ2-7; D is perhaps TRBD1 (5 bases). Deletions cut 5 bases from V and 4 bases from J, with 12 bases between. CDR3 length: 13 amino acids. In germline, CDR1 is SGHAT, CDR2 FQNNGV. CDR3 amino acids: CASSQGAEYEQYF. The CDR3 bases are TGTGCCAGCAGCCAGGGCGCGGAATACGAGCAGTACTTC.

CDR3 residues: CASSLGEETEQFF. DNA for the CDR3: TGTGCCAGCAGCTTAGGGGAAGAAACGGAGCAGTTCTTC. The chain has TRBV7-2 and TRBJ2-1; the D is unclear. V shed 1 base and J shed 10 bases, with 11 bases lying between them. CDR1 is SGHTA and CDR2 is FQGNSA in the germline V gene. This CDR3 has 13 residues. The full variable domain, rest sourced from reference TRBV7-2 and TRBJ2-1, is GAGVSQSPSNKVTEKGKDVELRCDPISGHTALYWYRQSLGQGLEFLIYFQGNSAPDKSGLPSDRFSAERTGGSVSTLTIQRTQQEDSAVYLCASSLGEETEQFFGPGTRLTVL.

CDR3 loop: CASRGTSGRDIDTGELFF. In DNA form, the CDR3 reads TGTGCCAGCAGGGGGACTAGCGGGAGGGATATTGACACCGGGGAGCTGTTTTTT. The chain couples TRBV9 to TRBJ2-2; 16 bases are shared with TRBD2. The CDR3 runs to 18 residues. V lost 5 bases to trimming and J lost 3 bases; unmatched junction nucleotides: 7. Germline V gene data show CDR1 as SGDLS and CDR2 as YYNGEE.

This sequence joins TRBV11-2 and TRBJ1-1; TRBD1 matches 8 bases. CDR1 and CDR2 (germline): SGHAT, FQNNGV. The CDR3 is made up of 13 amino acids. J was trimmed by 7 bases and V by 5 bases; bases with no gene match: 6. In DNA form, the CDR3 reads TGTGCCAGCAGCAACCTGGACAGGGATGAAGCTTTCTTT. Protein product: CASSNLDRDEAFF.

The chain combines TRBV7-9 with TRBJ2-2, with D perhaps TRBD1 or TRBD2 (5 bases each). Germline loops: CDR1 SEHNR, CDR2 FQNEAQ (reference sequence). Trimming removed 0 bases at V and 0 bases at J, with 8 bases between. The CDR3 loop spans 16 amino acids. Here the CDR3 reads CASSLAPGPNTGELFF. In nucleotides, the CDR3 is TGTGCCAGCAGCTTAGCTCCGGGACCGAACACCGGGGAGCTGTTTTTT.

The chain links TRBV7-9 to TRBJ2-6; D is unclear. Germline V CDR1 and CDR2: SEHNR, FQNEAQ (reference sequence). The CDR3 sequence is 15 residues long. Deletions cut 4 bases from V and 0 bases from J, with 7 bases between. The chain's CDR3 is CASSSKFSGANVLTF. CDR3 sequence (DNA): TGTGCCAGCAGCTCCAAATTCTCTGGGGCCAACGTCCTGACTTTC.

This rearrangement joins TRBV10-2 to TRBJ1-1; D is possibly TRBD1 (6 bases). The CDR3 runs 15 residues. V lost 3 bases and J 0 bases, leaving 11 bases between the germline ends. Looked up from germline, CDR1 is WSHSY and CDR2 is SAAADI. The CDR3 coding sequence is TGCGCCAGCAGTGATAGGGGGGGTATGAACACTGAAGCTTTCTTT. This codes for CASSDRGGMNTEAFF.

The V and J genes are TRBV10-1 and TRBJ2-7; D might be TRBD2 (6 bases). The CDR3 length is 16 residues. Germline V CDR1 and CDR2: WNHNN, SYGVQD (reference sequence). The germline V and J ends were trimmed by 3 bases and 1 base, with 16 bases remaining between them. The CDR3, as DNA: TGCGCCAGCAGTGACCCCTGGGCGGGACGATCCTACGAGCAGTACTTC. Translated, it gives CASSDPWAGRSYEQYF.

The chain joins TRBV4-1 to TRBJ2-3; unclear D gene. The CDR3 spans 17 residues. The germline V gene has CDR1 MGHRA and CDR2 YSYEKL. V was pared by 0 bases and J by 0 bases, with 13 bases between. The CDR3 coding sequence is TGCGCCAGCAGCCAAGATCGGCCAGGTTCCAGCACAGATACGCAGTATTTT. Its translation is CASSQDRPGSSTDTQYF.

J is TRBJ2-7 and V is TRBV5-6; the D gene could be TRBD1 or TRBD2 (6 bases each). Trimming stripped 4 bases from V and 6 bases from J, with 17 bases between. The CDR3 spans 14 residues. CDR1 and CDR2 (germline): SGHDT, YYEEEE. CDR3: CASSPGARRGEQYF. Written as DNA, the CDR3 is TGTGCCAGCAGCCCGGGGGCCCGCAGGGGCGAGCAGTACTTC.